The sample holds one count of the clone carrying this T cell receptor (beta chain). Relative to the germline gene, one junction end is altered; a read error may explain this. Additional DNA sequences in this sample encode the identical CDR3. The data stem from a study of blood T cell repertoires in COVID-19. About the research overall: Acute and convalescent COVID-19 specimens originated in the United States, Italy and Spain.

Repertoires were generated with immunoSEQ multiplex PCR, while TCRdb's copy carries only in-frame clones and drops some. The sample consists of 130,000 to 150,000 clones, just under 85% of them appearing once. The CDR3 runs to 15 residues. In germline, CDR1 is KGHSH, CDR2 LQKENI. This chain uses TRBV18 with TRBJ2-2; perhaps TRBD1 as D (6 bases). The source material was peripheral blood. The receptor's source is an elderly woman with acute or convalescent COVID-19. CDR3 in amino acids: CASSLDSPNTGELFF. In DNA form, the CDR3 reads TGTGCCAGCTCCCTGGACAGTCCGAACACTGGGGAGCTGTTTTTT.